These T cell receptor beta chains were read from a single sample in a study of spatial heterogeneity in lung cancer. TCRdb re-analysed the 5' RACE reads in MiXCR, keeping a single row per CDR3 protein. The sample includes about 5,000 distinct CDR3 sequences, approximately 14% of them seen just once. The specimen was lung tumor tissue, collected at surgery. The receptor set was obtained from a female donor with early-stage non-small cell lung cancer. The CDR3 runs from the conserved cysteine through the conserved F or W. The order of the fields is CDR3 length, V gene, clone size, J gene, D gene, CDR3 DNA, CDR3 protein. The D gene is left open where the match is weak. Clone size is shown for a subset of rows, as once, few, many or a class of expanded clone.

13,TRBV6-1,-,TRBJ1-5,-,TGTGCCAGCAGTCGAATAGGGATTCAGCCCCAGCATTTT,CASSRIGIQPQHF
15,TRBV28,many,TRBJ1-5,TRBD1,TGTGCCAGCAGGGTCTTGGACAGGGAAATTCAGCCCCAGCATTTT,CASRVLDREIQPQHF
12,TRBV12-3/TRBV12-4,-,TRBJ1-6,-,TGTGCCAGCACCGGGGTGGGCTCACCCCTCCACTTT,CASTGVGSPLHF
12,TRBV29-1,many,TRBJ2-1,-,TGCAGCGTTGAAGGGGGTTACAATGAGCAGTTCTTC,CSVEGGYNEQFF
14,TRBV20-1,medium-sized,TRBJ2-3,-,TGCAGTGCTGAGGGGCATGTGGACACAGATACGCAGTATTTT,CSAEGHVDTDTQYF
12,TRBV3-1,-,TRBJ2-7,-,TGTGCCAGCAGCCAAGAAGGGTACGAGCAGTACTTC,CASSQEGYEQYF
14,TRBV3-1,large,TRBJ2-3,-,TGTGCCAGCAGCCCTCACTCGGGCACAGATACGCAGTATTTT,CASSPHSGTDTQYF
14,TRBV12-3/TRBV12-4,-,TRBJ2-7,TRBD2,TGTGCCAGCAGTTCCGTAGCGGGAGAGTACGAGCAGTACTTC,CASSSVAGEYEQYF
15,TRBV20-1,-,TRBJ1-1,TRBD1,TGCAGTGCTAGAGATCCAAACAGGGGGAACACTGAAGCTTTCTTT,CSARDPNRGNTEAFF
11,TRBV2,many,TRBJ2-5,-,TGTGCCGCCTGGTTTCAAGAGACCCAGTACTTC,CAAWFQETQYF
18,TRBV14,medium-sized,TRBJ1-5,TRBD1,TGTGCCAGCAGCCAAGATCGGACAGGGACTTATAGCAATCAGCCCCAGCATTTT,CASSQDRTGTYSNQPQHF
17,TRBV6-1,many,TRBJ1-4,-,TGTGCCAGCAGTGAAGCAAGGGGACGGGGATTTAATGAAAAACTGTTTTTT,CASSEARGRGFNEKLFF
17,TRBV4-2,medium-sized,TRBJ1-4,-,TGTGCCAGCAGCCAAAGCGGCGGGTCCCCAAAGGGTGAAAAACTGTTTTTT,CASSQSGGSPKGEKLFF
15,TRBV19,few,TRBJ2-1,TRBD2,TGTGCCAGTAGCACTAGCGGGGGGGGCTACAATGAGCAGTTCTTC,CASSTSGGGYNEQFF
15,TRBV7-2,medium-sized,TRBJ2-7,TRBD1,TGTGCCAGCAGCTTCTCCGGGACAGGGGTTAACGAGCAGTACTTC,CASSFSGTGVNEQYF
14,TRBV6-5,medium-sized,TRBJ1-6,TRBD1,TGTGCCAGCAGTTATCGGACAGGGCAATCACCCCTCCACTTT,CASSYRTGQSPLHF
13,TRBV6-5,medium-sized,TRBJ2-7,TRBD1,TGTGCCAGCAGTTCCGGGACAGCTCTCGAGCAGTACTTC,CASSSGTALEQYF
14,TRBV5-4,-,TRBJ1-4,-,TGTGCCAGCAGCTTAGGTTTACGGAATGAAAAACTGTTTTTT,CASSLGLRNEKLFF
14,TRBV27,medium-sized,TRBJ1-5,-,TGTGCCAGCAGTTTGGCGGGTGGCGGTCAGCCCCAGCATTTT,CASSLAGGGQPQHF
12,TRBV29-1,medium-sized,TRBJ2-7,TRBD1,TGCAGCGCGATTAAGACAGGGCTCGAGCAGTACTTC,CSAIKTGLEQYF
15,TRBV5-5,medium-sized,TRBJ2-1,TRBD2,TGTGCCAGCAGCTTGGAGGGACTAGCGATCGATGAGCAGTTCTTC,CASSLEGLAIDEQFF
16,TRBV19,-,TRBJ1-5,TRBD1,TGTGCCAGTATTGGGGCCGGACAGGGGGCAAGTCAGCCCCAGCATTTT,CASIGAGQGASQPQHF
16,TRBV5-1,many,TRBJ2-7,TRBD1,TGCGCCAGCAGCCTATCAGGGGGCCACAGCTCCTACGAGCAGTACTTC,CASSLSGGHSSYEQYF
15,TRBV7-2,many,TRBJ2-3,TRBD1,TGTGCCAGCAGCCCGAGGGACAGGGGAACAGATACGCAGTATTTT,CASSPRDRGTDTQYF
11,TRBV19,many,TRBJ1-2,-,TGTGCCAGTAGCCATTCTCGGGGCTACACCTTC,CASSHSRGYTF
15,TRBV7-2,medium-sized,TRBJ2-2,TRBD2,TGTGCCAGCAGCCGGGGAGGGGAGCGGGGTAGGGAGCTGTTTTTT,CASSRGGERGRELFF
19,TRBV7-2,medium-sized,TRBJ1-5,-,TGTGCCACCCAGCTTGTTCTGGGCAAAGGAGTCCATAGCAATCAGCCCCAGCATTTT,CATQLVLGKGVHSNQPQHF
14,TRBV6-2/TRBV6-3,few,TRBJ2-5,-,TGTGCCAGCAGTTACGGGGGGAGAGTGGAGACCCAGTACTTC,CASSYGGRVETQYF
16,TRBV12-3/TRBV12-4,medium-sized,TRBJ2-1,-,TGTGCCAGCAGTTTAGCTAAACCGGGCCCCTCTGGAGAGCAGTTCTTC,CASSLAKPGPSGEQFF
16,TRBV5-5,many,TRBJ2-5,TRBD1,TGTGCCAGCAGCAGCAGAGGGACAGCGAACCAAGAGACCCAGTACTTC,CASSSRGTANQETQYF
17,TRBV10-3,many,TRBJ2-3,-,TGTGCCATCAGTGAGTCGATCGGTTCGGCAGGCGGAGATACGCAGTATTTT,CAISESIGSAGGDTQYF
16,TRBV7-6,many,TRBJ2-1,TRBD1,TGTGCCAGCAGCTCAACAGGGGGCGTTGGCTACAATGAGCAGTTCTTC,CASSSTGGVGYNEQFF
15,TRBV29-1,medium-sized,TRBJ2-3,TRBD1,TGCAGCGTTGTCCGAGGGGACAGGGAGGCAGATACGCAGTATTTT,CSVVRGDREADTQYF
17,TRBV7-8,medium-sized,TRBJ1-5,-,TGTGCCAGCAGCTTAGTCTCGGAAAGAATAAGCAATCAGCCCCAGCATTTT,CASSLVSERISNQPQHF
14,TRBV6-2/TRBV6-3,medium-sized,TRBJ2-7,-,TGTGCCAGCTCTTTAGGCGGGAACTCCTACGAGCAGTACTTC,CASSLGGNSYEQYF
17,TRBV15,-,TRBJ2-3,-,TGTGCCACCAGCTCCTTGCTGGTCCAACCCCCGGGAGATACGCAGTATTTT,CATSSLLVQPPGDTQYF
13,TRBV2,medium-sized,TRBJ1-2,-,TGTGCCAGCAGCAGGGACCTTAACTATGGCTACACCTTC,CASSRDLNYGYTF
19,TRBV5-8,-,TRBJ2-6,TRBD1,TGTGCCAGCAGCTGGACCAGGGGGCCGGTCCCAGTATCGGCCAACGTCCTGACTTTC,CASSWTRGPVPVSANVLTF
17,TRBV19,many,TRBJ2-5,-,TGTGCCAGTAGTATAGAGGGCCCGGGGGTTGGTCGAGAGACCCAGTACTTC,CASSIEGPGVGRETQYF
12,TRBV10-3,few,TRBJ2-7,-,TGTGCCATCAGTGAGACATTCTACGAGCAGTACTTC,CAISETFYEQYF
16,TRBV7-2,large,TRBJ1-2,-,TGTGCCAGCAGCTTAGCGAGTCATCAGGGGAGAATTGGCTACACCTTC,CASSLASHQGRIGYTF
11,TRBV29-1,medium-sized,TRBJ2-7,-,TGCAGCGTCAGGGAGCCCGGGGAGCAGTACTTC,CSVREPGEQYF
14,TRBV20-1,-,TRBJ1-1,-,TGCAGTGCTTATGAGAGGGCGTTGTACACTGAAGCTTTCTTT,CSAYERALYTEAFF
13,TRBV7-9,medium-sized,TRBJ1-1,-,TGTGCCAGCAGCTCTTCGATGAGGACTGAAGCTTTCTTT,CASSSSMRTEAFF
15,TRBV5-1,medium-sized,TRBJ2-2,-,TGCGCCAGCAGCTTAGTTGGCGTTCACACCGGGGAGCTGTTTTTT,CASSLVGVHTGELFF
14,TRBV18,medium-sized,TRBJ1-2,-,TGTGCCAGCTCACCACCAGGGTCGAATCGTGGCTACACCTTC,CASSPPGSNRGYTF
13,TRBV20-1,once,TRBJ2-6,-,TGCAGTTCTAGCCACCCTGGGGCCAACGTCCTGACTTTC,CSSSHPGANVLTF
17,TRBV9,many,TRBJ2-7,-,TGTGCCAGCAGCGTGTCTCCACAGGACAGCAGCTCCTACGAGCAGTACTTC,CASSVSPQDSSSYEQYF
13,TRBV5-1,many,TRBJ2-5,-,TGCGCCTCTCGGAGGGGATCCCAAGAGACCCAGTACTTC,CASRRGSQETQYF
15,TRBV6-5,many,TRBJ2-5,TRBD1,TGTGCCAGCAGCATGGACAGGGGGCGTCGAGAGACCCAGTACTTC,CASSMDRGRRETQYF
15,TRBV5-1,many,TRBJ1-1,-,TGCGCCAGCAGCTCTGGTGGATCCAGGAACACTGAAGCTTTCTTT,CASSSGGSRNTEAFF
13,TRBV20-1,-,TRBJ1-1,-,TGCAGTGCTAGAGAGACCGGGGACACTGAAGCTTTCTTT,CSARETGDTEAFF
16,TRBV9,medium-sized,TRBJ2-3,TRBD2,TGTGCCAGCAGCGTCGGACGGGGGGGCCGGGCAGATACGCAGTATTTT,CASSVGRGGRADTQYF
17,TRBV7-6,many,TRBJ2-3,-,TGTGCCAGCAGCTTAGCGGGCGGAACTACGCGCACAGATACGCAGTATTTT,CASSLAGGTTRTDTQYF